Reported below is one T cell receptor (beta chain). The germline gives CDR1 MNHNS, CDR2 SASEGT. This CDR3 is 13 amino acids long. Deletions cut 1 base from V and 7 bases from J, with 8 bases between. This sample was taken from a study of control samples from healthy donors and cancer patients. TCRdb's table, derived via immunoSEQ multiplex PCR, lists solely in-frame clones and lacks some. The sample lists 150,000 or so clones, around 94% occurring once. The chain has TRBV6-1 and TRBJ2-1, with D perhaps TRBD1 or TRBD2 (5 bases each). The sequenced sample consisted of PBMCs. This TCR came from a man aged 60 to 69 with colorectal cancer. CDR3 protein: CASSEGDGNEQFF. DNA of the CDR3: TGTGCCAGCAGTGAAGGGGACGGGAATGAGCAGTTCTTC.